This T cell receptor (beta chain) was recovered during a study of blood T cell repertoires in COVID-19. Study at large: Acute and convalescent COVID-19 samples came from the United States, Italy and Spain. PBMCs, B-cell-depleted T cells, or T cells provided the cDNA or gDNA that made up the material.

Authors' analysis steps: Nucleated cell counts were estimated from reference gene primer amplification. Produced via immunoSEQ multiplex PCR; TCRdb's table is partial and in-frame only. V and J calls and clone size come straight from that table; D and trimming were deduced from the DNA. The sample contains about 110,000 clones, around 80% of which appear only once. The CDR3 has 11 amino acids. V gave up 2 bases and J gave up 8 bases, with 5 bases separating them. Germline V gene lookup returns CDR1 MNHEY and CDR2 SVGAGI. This clone was observed a single time. The sequencing input was peripheral blood. The chain is built from TRBV6-5 and TRBJ2-3; D perhaps matches TRBD2 (5 bases). The TCR comes from a woman of 80 years or more with acute or convalescent COVID-19. CDR3: CASSYRGTQYF. The CDR3 DNA reads as TGTGCCAGCAGTTACCGGGGTACGCAGTATTTT.